This T cell receptor beta chain was documented in a study of blood T cell repertoires in COVID-19. About the study: The origin of the acute and convalescent COVID-19 samples was the United States, Italy and Spain. The analysed material was cDNA or gDNA that came from T cells, B-cell-depleted T cells, or PBMCs.

On this clone itself: Other DNA variants within this sample encode the same CDR3.

CDR1 SGHTA and CDR2 FQGNSA come from the germline V gene. The CDR3 extends over 15 amino acids. The V end lost 2 bases, the J end lost 2 bases, and 10 bases lay between the germline ends. Methods used by the authors: Amplifying reference gene primers gave estimates of nucleated cell counts. The data were produced by immunoSEQ multiplex PCR, yet TCRdb's version contains in-frame clones alone and is incomplete. Clonal size and the V and J genes are those of that table, whereas D and trimming came from the DNA. The sample holds more than 200,000 clones, 85% to 90% seen once. This TCR came from a man of 80 years or more with acute or convalescent COVID-19. The sample was peripheral blood. The V gene is TRBV7-2, the J gene TRBJ1-5; D possibly corresponds to TRBD1 (5 bases). CDR3 sequence: CASSLTGLGNQPQHF. The CDR3 DNA follows: TGTGCCAGCAGCTTAACAGGCCTGGGCAATCAGCCCCAGCATTTT.